One and the same sample provided the 21 T cell receptor beta chains below, sequenced in a study of cytomegalovirus exposure and HLA in healthy donors. Repertoires were generated with immunoSEQ multiplex PCR, while TCRdb's copy carries only in-frame clones and drops some. This sample carries tens of thousands of clones, 85% of them seen once, and the ten largest clones take approximately 22%. Material for sequencing was PBMCs. The receptors here all came from a man aged 18 to 29 in good health and CMV-seropositive.

The chain combines TRBV7-2 with TRBJ1-1; tentative D call: TRBD1 (5 bases). From germline, CDR1 is SGHTA and CDR2 FQGNSA. This CDR3 comprises 13 residues. V dropped 3 bases and J dropped 1 base, with 6 bases sitting between them. The CDR3 sequence is CASSFTGNTEAFF. CDR3 in DNA: TGTGCCAGCAGCTTCACAGGGAACACTGAAGCTTTCTTT.

The gene calls are TRBV5-6 and TRBJ2-1; no clear D. The CDR3 covers 13 residues. The germline CDR1 and CDR2 sequences are SGHDT and YYEEEE. V was clipped by 4 bases and J by 4 bases, with 9 bases between them. CDR3 nucleotide sequence: TGTGCCAGCAGCAATTCGTATTACAATGAGCAGTTCTTC. It specifies CASSNSYYNEQFF.

Of note for this clone: Other nucleotide sequences in the sample specify the same CDR3. This chain uses TRBV5-1 with TRBJ2-1; possibly TRBD1 for D (5 bases). Germline CDR1 and CDR2: SGHRS and YFSETQ. Trimming pared 0 bases from V and 2 bases from J, leaving 6 bases between. The CDR3 has 14 amino acids. This CDR3 reads CASSLGQTYNEQFF. The CDR3, as DNA: TGCGCCAGCAGCTTGGGACAGACCTACAATGAGCAGTTCTTC.

This clone was seen just once. The V and J genes are TRBV5-1 and TRBJ2-7; the D gene is possibly TRBD2 (6 bases). Trimming stripped 4 bases from V and 5 bases from J, with 16 bases between. This CDR3 has 14 amino acids. The V gene's germline CDR1 is SGHRS and CDR2 YFSETQ. The CDR3 here is CASSEGSGVHEQYF. The CDR3 nucleotides are TGCGCCAGCAGCGAGGGATCGGGGGTCCACGAGCAGTACTTC. Filled out from reference TRBV5-1 and TRBJ2-7, the complete variable domain reads KAGVTQTPRYLIKTRGQQVTLSCSPISGHRSVSWYQQTPGQGLQFLFEYFSETQRNKGNFPGRFSGRQFSNSRSEMNVSTLELGDSALYLCASSEGSGVHEQYFGPGTRLTVT.

This clone was detected only once. The chain combines TRBV6-1 with TRBJ2-3; perhaps TRBD2 as D (5 bases). CDR1 and CDR2 (germline): MNHNS, SASEGT. The CDR3 length is 15 residues. V lost 3 bases and J lost 7, with 17 bases in between. DNA of the CDR3: TGTGCCAGCAGTGACATCCCCGGGATGTTAAATACGCAGTATTTT. Residues: CASSDIPGMLNTQYF.

The V and J genes are TRBV5-1 and TRBJ2-3; D uncertain. Trimming stripped 0 bases from V and 3 bases from J, with 17 bases between. Germline CDR1 reads SGHRS; CDR2 reads YFSETQ. The CDR3 extends over 17 amino acids. The CDR3 here is CASSLGSTAGNTDTQYF. CDR3 in DNA: TGCGCCAGCAGCTTGGGAAGTACGGCAGGAAATACAGATACGCAGTATTTT.

This chain joins TRBV28 and TRBJ2-5; 8 bases map to TRBD2. This CDR3 is 12 amino acids long. CDR1 is MDHEN and CDR2 is SYDVKM in the germline V gene. After removal of 11 bases from V and 5 bases from J, the junction contained 7 bases not matched to a gene. CDR3 DNA sequence: TGTGCCTCGGGGGGGCCGGGGGAGACCCAGTACTTC. Translated: CASGGPGETQYF.

This clone appeared once. The chain links TRBV5-1 to TRBJ2-1; D is perhaps TRBD2 (6 bases). V was trimmed by 3 bases and J by 4 bases, leaving 14 bases between them. Germline V gene sequence: CDR1 SGHRS, CDR2 YFSETQ. The CDR3 runs 15 residues. CDR3 protein: CASSSLRRDYNEQFF. DNA of the CDR3: TGCGCCAGCAGCTCACTACGGCGGGATTACAATGAGCAGTTCTTC.

The chain joins TRBV23-1 to TRBJ1-5; D remains ambiguous. TRBV23-1 is recorded as an ORF, its role being uncertain. The CDR3 extends over 12 amino acids. V was cut by 11 bases and J by 2 bases, with 10 bases left in between. CDR3 coding DNA: TGCGCCTTCCCCGGGGGCAATCAGCCCCAGCATTTT. Protein: CAFPGGNQPQHF.

The chain joins TRBV6-1 to TRBJ2-3; no firm D call. Trimming took 6 bases from V and 2 from J, leaving 12 bases between them. The CDR3 has 14 amino acids. Germline CDR1 is MNHNS and CDR2 is SASEGT. CDR3: CASRMAPYTDTQYF. The CDR3 nucleotides read TGTGCCAGCAGGATGGCCCCTTACACAGATACGCAGTATTTT.

The V gene is TRBV28, the J gene TRBJ1-2; no definite D call. The V gene's germline CDR1 is MDHEN and CDR2 SYDVKM. This CDR3 contains 16 residues. Trimming pared 6 bases from V and 5 bases from J, leaving 22 bases between. Here the CDR3 reads CASSPDFLAKGYGYTF. The CDR3 DNA follows: TGTGCCAGCAGCCCGGACTTTCTAGCTAAAGGGTATGGCTACACCTTC.

The genes are TRBV7-2 and TRBJ2-1; TRBD1 matches 7 bases. CDR1 and CDR2 (germline): SGHTA, FQGNSA. V trimming: 4 bases; J trimming: 0 bases; junction bases outside the gene matches: 6. The CDR3 runs to 16 residues. CDR3 residues: CASSSGTAYSYNEQFF. The CDR3 DNA follows: TGTGCCAGCAGCTCCGGGACAGCGTACTCCTACAATGAGCAGTTCTTC.

This chain joins TRBV5-1 and TRBJ2-7; 9 bases map to TRBD1. The CDR3 contains 14 residues. Germline V CDR1 and CDR2: SGHRS, YFSETQ. V dropped 6 bases and J dropped 7; count of bases not matched to a gene: 11. The CDR3 region is CASNPGTGRGEQYF. The DNA for the CDR3 is TGCGCCAGCAACCCCGGGACAGGGCGTGGGGAGCAGTACTTC.

This clone has more than one count but fewer than ten. The V gene is TRBV27, the J gene TRBJ1-1, with D possibly being TRBD1 (6 bases). Germline loops: CDR1 MNHEY, CDR2 SMNVEV (reference sequence). V was shortened by 7 bases and J by 2 bases, with 17 bases between the two germline ends. This CDR3 comprises 15 residues. The CDR3 DNA reads as TGTGCCAGCACTCCTAAGGGGGAAGGAAACACTGAAGCTTTCTTT. It specifies CASTPKGEGNTEAFF.

CDR3 region: CASSLAPAGGPSEQFF. The CDR3 bases are TGTGCCAGCAGCTTAGCTCCAGCGGGAGGGCCCAGTGAGCAGTTCTTC. The V gene is TRBV13, the J gene TRBJ2-1; 10 bases agree with TRBD2. Unmatched junction bases numbered 9, after V lost 1 base and J lost 9 bases. This CDR3 region has 16 residues. The germline V gene has CDR1 PRHDT and CDR2 FYEKMQ (reference sequence).

V gene TRBV4-1 combines with J gene TRBJ2-1; 8 bases align to TRBD2. Germline CDR1 and CDR2: MGHRA and YSYEKL. The ends lost 1 base at V and 2 bases at J; junction bases unmatched: 10. This CDR3 is built from 18 residues. The chain's CDR3 is CASSQGGISSGPYNEQFF. In DNA form, the CDR3 reads TGCGCCAGCAGCCAAGGTGGGATATCTAGCGGGCCCTACAATGAGCAGTTCTTC.

The gene calls are TRBV28 and TRBJ1-1, with 10 bases fitting TRBD1. J was trimmed by 4 bases and V by 6 bases; bases with no gene match: 5. CDR1 and CDR2 from the germline V gene are MDHEN and SYDVKM. The CDR3 has 14 residues. The CDR3: CASRTGTGVTEAFF. The CDR3, as DNA: TGTGCCAGCAGGACCGGGACAGGGGTCACTGAAGCTTTCTTT.

The CDR3: CASSPSGFSYEQYF. In DNA form, the CDR3 reads TGTGCCAGCAGTCCGAGCGGGTTCTCCTACGAGCAGTACTTC. This rearrangement joins TRBV7-2 to TRBJ2-7; D might be TRBD2 (6 bases). This CDR3 comprises 14 residues. CDR1 is SGHTA, CDR2 FQGNSA, per germline. V lost 6 bases and J 0 bases, leaving 12 bases between the germline ends.

The chain uses TRBV25-1 and TRBJ1-6; no clear D gene. CDR3 length: 14 residues. Germline V gives CDR1 MGHDK, CDR2 SYGVNS. V lost 4 bases to trimming and J lost 8 bases, with 12 bases between them. CDR3 region: CASSVYYRDSPLHF. For the CDR3, the DNA is TGTGCCAGCAGTGTCTATTACCGAGATTCACCCCTCCACTTT.

V usage is TRBV7-8 and J usage is TRBJ2-1, with unresolved D. Deletions cut 7 bases from V and 0 bases from J, with 10 bases between. Germline CDR1 and CDR2: SGHVS and FQNEAQ. The CDR3 consists of 14 residues. CDR3 amino acids: CASTSTRSYNEQFF. The CDR3 nucleotides are TGTGCCAGCACCTCGACACGCTCCTACAATGAGCAGTTCTTC.

This clone was observed a handful of times. The V call is TRBV6-5, the J call TRBJ1-5; weak D call: TRBD1 (5 bases). Trimming left V 7 bases short and J 0 bases short, with 10 bases between. This CDR3 is 14 amino acids long. The V gene's germline CDR1 is MNHEY and CDR2 SVGAGI. CDR3 protein: CASMAGYSNQPQHF. The DNA of the CDR3 is TGTGCCAGCATGGCAGGGTATAGCAATCAGCCCCAGCATTTT.